Given below is one T cell receptor beta chain in context. The data were taken from a study of T cells expressing NK-cell markers. TCRdb re-called the 5' RACE reads and catalogs CDR3 proteins one per entry, DNA excluded. The sample table includes 400,000 to 450,000 distinct CDR3 sequences. Germline V gives CDR1 GTSNPN, CDR2 SVGIG (reference sequence). This CDR3 is built from 18 residues. The chain recombines TRBV30 with TRBJ1-1; TCRdb proposes TRBD1, but this gene call is untestable without DNA. The material sequenced was blood T cells: a sorted CD56 or NKG2C T cell subset, CD4+ or CD8+ T cells, or bulk PBMC T cells (not recorded which). This receptor was taken from a woman aged 18-69 years in good health. The CDR3 reads CAWSRGPLLGESNTEAFF.